These T cell receptor beta chains were read from a single sample in a study of T cells expressing NK-cell markers. TCRdb reworked the 5' RACE reads into one entry per CDR3 protein, no DNA. The table lists 400,000 to 450,000 distinct CDR3 sequences. Material for sequencing was blood T cells: a sorted CD56 or NKG2C T cell subset, CD4+ or CD8+ T cells, or bulk PBMC T cells (not recorded which). Receptors originate from a woman between 18 and 70 years old in good health. The CDR3 runs from the conserved cysteine through the conserved F or W. Fields, in order: V gene, J gene, CDR3 protein.

>TRBV29-1|TRBJ2-4
CSAAGTAKTKNIQYF
>TRBV7-2|TRBJ2-3
CASSFGAGVGTDTQYF
>TRBV29-1|TRBJ2-3
CSVEGGDTQYF
>TRBV6-5|TRBJ2-1
CASSYSAGAYNEQFF
>TRBV20-1|TRBJ2-1
CSARDRGGGGYNEQFF
>TRBV4-3|TRBJ2-1
CASSQDTGLNEQFF
>TRBV5-1|TRBJ1-1
CASSMKDGQLNTEAFF
>TRBV7-9|TRBJ1-1
CASSLGRTGDTEAFF
>TRBV11-2|TRBJ1-6
CASSLKSPGGLRDSPLHF
>TRBV2|TRBJ1-2
CASIPGGYGYTF
>TRBV21-1|TRBJ2-7
CASSKGPPASCYEQYF
>TRBV12-3/TRBV12-4|TRBJ2-2
CASRGGTGVAGELFF
>TRBV28|TRBJ1-1
CASSLETPGPKAFF
>TRBV20-1|TRBJ2-3
CSARDYLRAGSTDTQYF
>TRBV4-3|TRBJ1-1
CASSLGPRENTEAFF
>TRBV20-1|TRBJ2-1
CSAEGTSGPNNEQFF
>TRBV20-1|TRBJ1-2
CSATRSQGADGYTF
>TRBV3-1|TRBJ1-1
CASSRSLEGLYTEAFF